A selection of T cell receptor beta chains follows, all from one sample in a study of shared clonotypes between healthy human individuals. The assay was immunoSEQ multiplex PCR, and TCRdb's table has in-frame clones only and misses some. Found here are 2 million to 2.5 million clones, 80% to 95% of them singletons; the top ten hold about 0.36%. Input material: naive CD4+ T cells from PBMCs. The origin of the receptors is a man aged 18 to 30 in good health. Some clones in this sample may be carry-over from other donors' samples. Both conserved end residues are part of each CDR3. The order of the fields is D gene, clone size, J gene, V gene, CDR3 protein, CDR3 DNA. A D gene is named only where the DNA matches it firmly. Clone size, where shown, is once, few, many, or a class for clones that have expanded.

NA,once,TRBJ2-7,TRBV4-1,CASSQASGGAYEQYF,TGCGCCAGCAGCCAAGCGTCTGGGGGCGCGTACGAGCAGTACTTC
TRBD1,NA,TRBJ2-3,TRBV30,CAWSSTGGLTDTQYF,TGTGCCTGGAGCTCAACAGGGGGTCTCACAGATACGCAGTATTTT
NA,NA,TRBJ2-1,TRBV7-2,CASRSSPQVSSSYNEQFF,TGTGCCAGCAGAAGTTCCCCTCAGGTCTCTAGCTCCTACAATGAGCAGTTCTTC
NA,NA,TRBJ1-1,TRBV5-6,CASSLALPTAEAFF,TGTGCCAGCAGCTTGGCCCTACCTACAGCAGAAGCTTTCTTT
NA,NA,TRBJ2-1,TRBV30,CAGARDPSYNEQFF,TGTGCCGGTGCCCGGGACCCTTCCTACAATGAGCAGTTCTTC
NA,NA,TRBJ2-3,TRBV6-1,CASSPPYLNTDTQYF,TGTGCCAGCAGCCCGCCGTACCTCAACACAGATACGCAGTATTTT
NA,few,TRBJ1-5,TRBV28,CASRLLGPQHF,TGTGCCAGCCGCCTCCTGGGACCCCAGCATTTT
TRBD1,NA,TRBJ2-2,TRBV30,CAWSPPRTGANTGELFF,TGTGCCTGGAGTCCCCCCCGGACAGGGGCGAACACCGGGGAGCTGTTTTTT
NA,NA,TRBJ1-1,TRBV6-6,CASALGRVKLNTEAFF,TGTGCCAGTGCGTTGGGCAGGGTGAAGTTGAACACTGAAGCTTTCTTT
TRBD1,NA,TRBJ2-7,TRBV9,CASSAGTGLYEQYF,TGTGCCAGCAGCGCCGGGACAGGGTTGTACGAGCAGTACTTC
TRBD2,NA,TRBJ2-1,TRBV5-1,CASSLPTGLANNEQFF,TGCGCCAGCAGCTTACCAACGGGACTAGCCAACAATGAGCAGTTCTTC
NA,NA,TRBJ1-1,TRBV18,CATVPAGNTEAFF,TGTGCCACCGTCCCCGCAGGCAACACTGAAGCTTTCTTT
NA,NA,TRBJ1-3,TRBV28,CASSLHTDVSSGNTIYF,TGTGCCAGCAGTTTACACACAGACGTGAGCTCTGGAAACACCATATATTTT
NA,NA,TRBJ2-3,TRBV6-5,CASSFRAQTDTQYF,TGTGCCAGCAGTTTCAGGGCCCAGACAGATACGCAGTATTTT
NA,NA,TRBJ2-2,TRBV5-1,CASSLAVIVGTGELFF,TGCGCCAGCAGCTTGGCCGTAATAGTAGGCACCGGGGAGCTGTTTTTT
NA,NA,TRBJ2-5,TRBV19,CASSGPQETQYF,TGTGCCAGTAGTGGGCCACAAGAGACCCAGTACTTC
NA,NA,TRBJ2-7,TRBV5-1,CASSLDSGPVGSYEQYF,TGCGCCAGCAGCTTGGATTCTGGCCCCGTAGGATCCTACGAGCAGTACTTC
TRBD1,NA,TRBJ2-2,TRBV7-2,CASSLAGTGDTGELFF,TGTGCCAGCAGCTTAGCCGGGACAGGGGATACCGGGGAGCTGTTTTTT
TRBD1,NA,TRBJ2-1,TRBV7-6,CASSQSGQPSYNEQFF,TGTGCCAGCAGCCAGTCGGGACAGCCGTCCTACAATGAGCAGTTCTTC
NA,NA,TRBJ2-1,TRBV6-1,CASSEQRYNEQFF,TGTGCCAGCAGTGAACAACGGTACAATGAGCAGTTCTTC
NA,NA,TRBJ1-2,TRBV5-1,CASSFSDPNYGYTF,TGCGCCAGCAGCTTTTCCGACCCTAACTATGGCTACACCTTC
TRBD1,once,TRBJ2-2,TRBV28,CASRPPGTGITGELFF,TGTGCCAGCAGACCCCCCGGGACAGGGATCACCGGGGAGCTGTTTTTT
NA,NA,TRBJ1-5,TRBV7-8,CASSLAGGLEPQHF,TGTGCCAGCAGCTTAGCTGGGGGCTTGGAGCCCCAGCATTTT
NA,NA,TRBJ1-1,TRBV7-2,CASSPRTEKAFF,TGTGCCAGCAGCCCCCGAACAGAGAAAGCTTTCTTT
TRBD1,NA,TRBJ1-1,TRBV5-1,CASSLTGADTEAFF,TGCGCCAGCAGCTTGACAGGGGCGGACACTGAAGCTTTCTTT
NA,NA,TRBJ2-7,TRBV11-2,CASSIQGYEQYF,TGTGCCAGCAGCATACAGGGCTACGAGCAGTACTTC
NA,NA,TRBJ1-1,TRBV7-6,CASSLRSGPENTEAFF,TGTGCCAGCAGCTTACGATCTGGGCCTGAAAACACTGAAGCTTTCTTT
TRBD2,NA,TRBJ2-1,TRBV7-3,CASSQGLEVQFF,TGTGCCAGCAGCCAGGGACTAGAGGTGCAGTTCTTC
NA,NA,TRBJ2-4,TRBV28,CASSSTESKNIQYF,TGTGCCAGCAGTTCCACTGAGTCCAAAAACATTCAGTACTTC
TRBD1,NA,TRBJ2-7,TRBV7-9,CASSQGDRESEQYF,TGTGCCAGCAGCCAAGGCGACAGGGAGAGCGAGCAGTACTTC